Reported below is one TCR beta chain. What it binds is unknown. The sample comes from a study of shared clonotypes between healthy human individuals. Original processing methods: Without quality scores, immunoSEQ junctional reads could not be filtered like full-length reads. Assay: immunoSEQ multiplex PCR; the TCRdb copy retains only in-frame clones and omits some. V and J calls and clone size are those listed in that table; D and trimming were worked out from the DNA. The sample has 2 million to 2.5 million clones; about 95% are singletons. Study-level points and caveats: Genetic and exposure-history diversity was limited by the few donors. Sharing across four donors was highest in naive CD4 (approximately 5%) and lowest in memory CD8 (roughly 0.4%).

The germline CDR1 and CDR2 sequences are SGHRS and YFSETQ. J lost 5 bases, V lost 5 bases, and 4 bases had no gene match. The length of the CDR3 is 13 residues. Naive CD8 populations comprised CD45RO-negative cells positively selected for CCR7, excluding terminally differentiated effector memory CD45RA+ cells. The sample taken for sequencing was naive CD8+ T cells sorted from blood. This receptor was identified in a man between 18 and 35 years old in good health. The chain combines TRBV5-1 with TRBJ1-2, with 9 positions matching TRBD1. CDR3 sequence reads: CASRVGQGYGYTF. For the CDR3, the DNA is TGCGCCAGCAGGGTAGGACAGGGGTATGGCTACACCTTC.